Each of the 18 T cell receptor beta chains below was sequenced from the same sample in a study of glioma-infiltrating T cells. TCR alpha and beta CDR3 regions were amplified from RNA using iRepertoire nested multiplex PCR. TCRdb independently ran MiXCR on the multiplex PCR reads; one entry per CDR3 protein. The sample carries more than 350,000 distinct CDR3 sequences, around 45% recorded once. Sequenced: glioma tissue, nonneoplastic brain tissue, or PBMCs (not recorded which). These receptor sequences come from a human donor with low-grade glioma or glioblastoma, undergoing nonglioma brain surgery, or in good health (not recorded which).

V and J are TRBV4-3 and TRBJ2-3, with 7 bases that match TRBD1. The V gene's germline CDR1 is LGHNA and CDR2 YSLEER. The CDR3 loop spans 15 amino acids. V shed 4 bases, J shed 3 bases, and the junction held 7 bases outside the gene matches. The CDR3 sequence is CASSRTGDRTDTQYF. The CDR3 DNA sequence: TGCGCCAGCAGCCGAACAGGGGATAGAACAGATACGCAGTATTTT.

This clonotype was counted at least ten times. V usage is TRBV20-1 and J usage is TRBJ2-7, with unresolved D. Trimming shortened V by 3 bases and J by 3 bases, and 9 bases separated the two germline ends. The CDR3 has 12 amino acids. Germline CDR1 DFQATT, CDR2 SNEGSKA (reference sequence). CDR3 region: CSASNGDYEQYF. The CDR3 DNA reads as TGCAGTGCTAGTAACGGAGACTACGAGCAGTACTTC.

The CDR3 reads CASSPYPKFSNQPQHF. The DNA for the CDR3 is TGTGCCAGCAGTCCCTATCCAAAATTTAGCAATCAGCCCCAGCATTTT. The chain has TRBV28 and TRBJ1-5, with D unclear. V was shortened by 5 bases and J by 0 bases, with 14 bases between the two germline ends. CDR1 is MDHEN and CDR2 is SYDVKM in the germline V gene. The CDR3 runs 16 residues.

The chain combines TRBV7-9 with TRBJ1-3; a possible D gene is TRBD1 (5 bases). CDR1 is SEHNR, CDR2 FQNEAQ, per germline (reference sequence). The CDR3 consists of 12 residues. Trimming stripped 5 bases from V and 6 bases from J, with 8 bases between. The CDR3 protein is CASSLGENTIYF. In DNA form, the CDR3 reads TGTGCCAGCAGCCTAGGGGAAAACACCATATATTTT.

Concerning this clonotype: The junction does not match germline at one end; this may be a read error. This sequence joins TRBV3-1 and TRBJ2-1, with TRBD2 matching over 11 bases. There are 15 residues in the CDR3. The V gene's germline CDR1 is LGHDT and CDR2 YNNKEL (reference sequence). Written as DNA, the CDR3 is TGTGCCAGCCGAACTAGCGGGAGCATCTTAACTGAGCAGTTATTC. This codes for CASRTSGSILTEQLF.

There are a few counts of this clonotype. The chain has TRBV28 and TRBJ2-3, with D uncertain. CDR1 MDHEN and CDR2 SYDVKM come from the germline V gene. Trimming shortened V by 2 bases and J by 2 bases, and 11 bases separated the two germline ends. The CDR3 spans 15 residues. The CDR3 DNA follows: TGTGCCAGCAGTTTAGTCAGAACCTACACAGATACGCAGTATTTT. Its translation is CASSLVRTYTDTQYF.

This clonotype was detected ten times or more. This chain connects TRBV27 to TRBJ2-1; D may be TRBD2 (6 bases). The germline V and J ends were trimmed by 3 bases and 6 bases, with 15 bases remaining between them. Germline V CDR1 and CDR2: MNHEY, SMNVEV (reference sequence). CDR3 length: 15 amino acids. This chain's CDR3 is CASSFGFRGLNEQFF. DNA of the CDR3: TGTGCCAGCAGTTTCGGGTTTCGGGGACTCAATGAGCAGTTCTTC.

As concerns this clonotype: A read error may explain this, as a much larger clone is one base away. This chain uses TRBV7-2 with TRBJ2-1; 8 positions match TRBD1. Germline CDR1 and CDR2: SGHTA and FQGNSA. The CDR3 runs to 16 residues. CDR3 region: CAISPRTGMTLNEQFF. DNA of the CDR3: TGTGCCATCAGCCCAAGGACAGGGATGACCCTAAATGAGCAGTTCTTC.

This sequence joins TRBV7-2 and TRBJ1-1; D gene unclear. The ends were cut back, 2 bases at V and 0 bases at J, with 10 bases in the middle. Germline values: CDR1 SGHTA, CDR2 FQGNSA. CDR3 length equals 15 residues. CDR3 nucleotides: TGTGCCAGCAGCTTAACTTGGCGGATGAACACTGAAGCTTTCTTT. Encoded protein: CASSLTWRMNTEAFF.

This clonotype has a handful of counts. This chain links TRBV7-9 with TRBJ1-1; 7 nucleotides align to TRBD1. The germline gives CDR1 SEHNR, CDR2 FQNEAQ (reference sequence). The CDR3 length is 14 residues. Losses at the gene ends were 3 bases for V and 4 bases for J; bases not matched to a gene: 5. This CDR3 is CASSFQQGTTEAFF. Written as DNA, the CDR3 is TGTGCCAGCAGCTTTCAACAGGGGACCACTGAAGCTTTCTTT. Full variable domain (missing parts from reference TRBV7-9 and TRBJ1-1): DTGVSQNPRHKITKRGQNVTFRCDPISEHNRLYWYRQTLGQGPEFLTYFQNEAQLEKSRLLSDRFSAERPKGSFSTLEIQRTEQGDSAMYLCASSFQQGTTEAFFGQGTRLTVV.

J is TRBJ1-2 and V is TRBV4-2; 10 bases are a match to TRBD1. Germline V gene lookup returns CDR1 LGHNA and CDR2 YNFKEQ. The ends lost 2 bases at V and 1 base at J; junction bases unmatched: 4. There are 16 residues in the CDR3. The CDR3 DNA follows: TGTGCCAGCAGCCAACCCCGGACAGGGGGTAACTATGGCTACACCTTC. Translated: CASSQPRTGGNYGYTF.

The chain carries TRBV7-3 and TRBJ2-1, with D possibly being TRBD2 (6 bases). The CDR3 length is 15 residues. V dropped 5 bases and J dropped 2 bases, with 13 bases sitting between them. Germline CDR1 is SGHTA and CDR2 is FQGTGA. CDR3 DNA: TGTGCCAGCAGCGGGGGTGGCGGGGCCTACAATGAGCAGTTCTTC. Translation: CASSGGGGAYNEQFF.

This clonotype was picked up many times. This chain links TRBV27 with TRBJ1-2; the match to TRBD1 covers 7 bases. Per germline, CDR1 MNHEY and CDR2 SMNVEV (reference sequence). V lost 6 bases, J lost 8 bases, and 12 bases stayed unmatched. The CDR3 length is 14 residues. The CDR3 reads CASRGQPDFRGYTF. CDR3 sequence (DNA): TGTGCCAGCAGGGGACAGCCGGATTTTAGGGGCTACACCTTC.

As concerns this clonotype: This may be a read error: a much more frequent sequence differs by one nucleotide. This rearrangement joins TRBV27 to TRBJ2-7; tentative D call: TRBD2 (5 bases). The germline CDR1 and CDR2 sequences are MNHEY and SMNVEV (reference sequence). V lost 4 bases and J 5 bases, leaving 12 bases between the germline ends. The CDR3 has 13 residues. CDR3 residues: CASSWRGSHEQYF. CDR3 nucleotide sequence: TGTGCCAGCAGTTGGAGAGGGAGCCACGAGCAGTACTTC.

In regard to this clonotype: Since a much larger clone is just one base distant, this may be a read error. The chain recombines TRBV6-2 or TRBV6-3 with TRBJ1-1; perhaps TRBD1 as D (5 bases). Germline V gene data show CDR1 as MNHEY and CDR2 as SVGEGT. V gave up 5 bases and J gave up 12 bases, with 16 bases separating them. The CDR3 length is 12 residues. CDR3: CASSLSGRETFF. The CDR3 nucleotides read TGTGCCAGCAGTCTCTCGGGACGGGAAACTTTCTTT.

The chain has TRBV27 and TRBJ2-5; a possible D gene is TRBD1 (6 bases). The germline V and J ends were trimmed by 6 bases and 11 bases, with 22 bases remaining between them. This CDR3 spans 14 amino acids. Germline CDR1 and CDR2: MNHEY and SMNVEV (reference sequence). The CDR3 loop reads CASSQAPRTDTQYF. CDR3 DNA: TGTGCCAGCAGCCAAGCACCGAGGACAGATACGCAGTACTTC.

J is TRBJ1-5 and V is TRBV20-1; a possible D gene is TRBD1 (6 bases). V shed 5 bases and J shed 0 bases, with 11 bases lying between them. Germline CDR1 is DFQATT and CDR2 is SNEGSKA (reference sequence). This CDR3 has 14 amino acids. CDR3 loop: CSAGQFASNQPQHF. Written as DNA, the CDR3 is TGCAGTGCTGGACAGTTTGCTAGCAATCAGCCCCAGCATTTT.

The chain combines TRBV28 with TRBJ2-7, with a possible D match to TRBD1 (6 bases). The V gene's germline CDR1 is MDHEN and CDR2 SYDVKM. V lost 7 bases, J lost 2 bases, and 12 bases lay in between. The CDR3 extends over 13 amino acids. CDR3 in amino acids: CASTGTPTYEQYF. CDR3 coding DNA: TGTGCCAGCACCGGGACACCGACCTACGAGCAGTACTTC.